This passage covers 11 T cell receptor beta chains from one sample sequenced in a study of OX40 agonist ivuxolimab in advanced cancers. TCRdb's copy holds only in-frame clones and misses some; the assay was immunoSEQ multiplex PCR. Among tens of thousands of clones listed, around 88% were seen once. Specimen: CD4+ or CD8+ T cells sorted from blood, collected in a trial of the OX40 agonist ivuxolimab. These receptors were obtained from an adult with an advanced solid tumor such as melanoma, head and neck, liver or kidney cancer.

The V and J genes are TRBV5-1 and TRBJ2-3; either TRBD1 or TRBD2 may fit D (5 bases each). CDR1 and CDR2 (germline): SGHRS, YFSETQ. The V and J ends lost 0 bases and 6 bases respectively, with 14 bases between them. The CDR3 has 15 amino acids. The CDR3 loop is CASSLERDRRDTQYF. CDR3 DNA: TGCGCCAGCAGCTTGGAACGGGACCGGAGGGATACGCAGTATTTT.

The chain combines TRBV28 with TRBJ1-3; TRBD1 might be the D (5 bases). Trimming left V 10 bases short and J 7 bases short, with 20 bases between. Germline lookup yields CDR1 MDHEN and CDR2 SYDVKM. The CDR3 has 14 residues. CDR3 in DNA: TGTGCCACCTCCGGTAACTGGGGACGGAACACCATATATTTT. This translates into CATSGNWGRNTIYF.

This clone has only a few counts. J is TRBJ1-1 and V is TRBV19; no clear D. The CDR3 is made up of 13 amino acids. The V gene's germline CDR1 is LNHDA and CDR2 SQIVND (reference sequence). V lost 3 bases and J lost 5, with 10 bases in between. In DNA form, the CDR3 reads TGTGCCAGTAGTATCCGGCACGGTACTGAAGCTTTCTTT. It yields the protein CASSIRHGTEAFF.

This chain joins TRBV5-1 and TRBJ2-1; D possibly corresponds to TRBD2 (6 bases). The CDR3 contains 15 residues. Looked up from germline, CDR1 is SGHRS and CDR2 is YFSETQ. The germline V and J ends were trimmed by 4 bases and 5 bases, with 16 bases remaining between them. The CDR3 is CASSRIVASDNEQFF. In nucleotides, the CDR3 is TGCGCCAGCAGCCGAATAGTGGCTAGCGACAATGAGCAGTTCTTC.

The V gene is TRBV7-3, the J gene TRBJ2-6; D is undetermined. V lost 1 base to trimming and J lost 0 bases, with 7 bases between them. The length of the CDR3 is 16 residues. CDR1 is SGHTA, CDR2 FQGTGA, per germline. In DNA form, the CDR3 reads TGTGCCAGCAGCTTAATAGGCAGCTCTGGGGCCAACGTCCTGACTTTC. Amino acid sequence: CASSLIGSSGANVLTF.

The CDR3 DNA reads as TGTGCCATCAGTGCTCCTAAAGAGAGCTACACCTTC. Protein sequence: CAISAPKESYTF. The chain joins TRBV10-3 to TRBJ1-2; D gene ambiguous. CDR1 is ENHRY and CDR2 is SYGVKD in the germline V gene. V was cut by 4 bases and J by 9 bases, with 12 bases left in between. This CDR3 is built from 12 residues.

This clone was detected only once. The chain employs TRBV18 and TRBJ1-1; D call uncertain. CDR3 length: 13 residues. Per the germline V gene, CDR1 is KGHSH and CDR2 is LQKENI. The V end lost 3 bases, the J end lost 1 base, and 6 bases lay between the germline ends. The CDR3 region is CASSPGPNTEAFF. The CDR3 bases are TGTGCCAGCTCACCCGGTCCGAACACTGAAGCTTTCTTT.

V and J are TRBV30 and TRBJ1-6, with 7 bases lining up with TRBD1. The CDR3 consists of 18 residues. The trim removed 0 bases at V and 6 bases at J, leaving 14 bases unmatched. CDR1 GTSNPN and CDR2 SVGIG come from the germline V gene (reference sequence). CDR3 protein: CAWSVGFGTAKFNSPLHF. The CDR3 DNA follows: TGTGCCTGGAGTGTAGGTTTCGGGACAGCGAAATTTAATTCACCCCTCCACTTT.

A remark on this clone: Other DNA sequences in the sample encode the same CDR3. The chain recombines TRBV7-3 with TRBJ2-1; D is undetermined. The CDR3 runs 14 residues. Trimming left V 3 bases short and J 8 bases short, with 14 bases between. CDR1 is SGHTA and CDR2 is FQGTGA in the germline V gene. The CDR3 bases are TGTGCCAGCAGCTTGAACAGAGCTTCGGATGAGCAGTTCTTC. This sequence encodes CASSLNRASDEQFF.

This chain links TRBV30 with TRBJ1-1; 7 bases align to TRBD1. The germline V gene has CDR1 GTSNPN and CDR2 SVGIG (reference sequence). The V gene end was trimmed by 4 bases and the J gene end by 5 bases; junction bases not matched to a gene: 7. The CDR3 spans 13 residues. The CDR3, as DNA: TGTGCCTGGACCAGACAGGGCGGGACTGAAGCTTTCTTT. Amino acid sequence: CAWTRQGGTEAFF.

CDR3 sequence (DNA): TGTGCCAGCAGCGGAAGCGAACAAATCTACGAGCAGTACTTC. This encodes CASSGSEQIYEQYF. The chain has TRBV7-2 and TRBJ2-7; D is ambiguous. The CDR3 loop spans 14 amino acids. Trimming took 5 bases from V and 3 from J, leaving 14 bases between them. The V gene's germline CDR1 is SGHTA and CDR2 FQGNSA. Full variable domain (remainder filled in from reference TRBV7-2 and TRBJ2-7): GAGVSQSPSNKVTEKGKDVELRCDPISGHTALYWYRQSLGQGLEFLIYFQGNSAPDKSGLPSDRFSAERTGGSVSTLTIQRTQQEDSAVYLCASSGSEQIYEQYFGPGTRLTVT.